These 22 T cell receptor beta chains were sequenced from one sample in a study of cytomegalovirus exposure and HLA in healthy donors. A multiplex PCR was run with 60 Vbeta primers and 13 Jbeta primers. TCRdb keeps only in-frame clones here, not all; method: immunoSEQ multiplex PCR. Seen here are 53,000 or so clones, about 81% observed once, and the top ten hold roughly 7%. Sequenced input: PBMCs. These receptors were collected from a man under 40 in good health and CMV-seropositive.

The chain links TRBV11-1 to TRBJ2-3; D is unclear. The germline gives CDR1 SGHAT, CDR2 FQDESV (reference sequence). The CDR3 contains 11 residues. V was clipped by 2 bases and J by 5 bases, with 2 bases between them. The CDR3 sequence: CASSLQDTQYF. CDR3 in DNA: TGTGCCAGCAGCTTACAAGATACGCAGTATTTT.

This chain links TRBV28 with TRBJ2-7; 8 bases are shared with TRBD1. The CDR3 totals 15 residues. V lost 4 bases, J lost 4 bases, and 9 bases stayed unmatched. CDR1 and CDR2 from the germline V gene are MDHEN and SYDVKM. DNA for the CDR3: TGTGCCAGCAGTTCCTATGCCCAGGGGGCGTACGAGCAGTACTTC. This sequence encodes CASSSYAQGAYEQYF.

This clone was observed a handful of times. This rearrangement joins TRBV7-2 to TRBJ1-2; D is unresolved. Looked up from germline, CDR1 is SGHTA and CDR2 is FQGNSA. The length of the CDR3 is 11 residues. V lost 7 bases, J lost 5 bases, and 8 bases lay in between. The DNA for the CDR3 is TGTGCCAGCATGTTCGGGTATGGCTACACCTTC. It codes for CASMFGYGYTF.

The count of this clone is one. The chain's CDR3 is CASSTTTGAAGREQYF. The CDR3 DNA reads as TGTGCCAGCAGCACCACGACAGGGGCCGCCGGGAGAGAGCAGTACTTC. This chain joins TRBV7-2 and TRBJ2-7; 8 bases match TRBD1. Germline V gene data show CDR1 as SGHTA and CDR2 as FQGNSA. V shed 5 bases, J shed 7 bases, and the junction held 16 bases outside the gene matches. The length of the CDR3 is 16 residues. Variable domain in full (rest from reference TRBV7-2 and TRBJ2-7): GAGVSQSPSNKVTEKGKDVELRCDPISGHTALYWYRQSLGQGLEFLIYFQGNSAPDKSGLPSDRFSAERTGGSVSTLTIQRTQQEDSAVYLCASSTTTGAAGREQYFGPGTRLTVT.

The J gene is TRBJ1-2, the V gene TRBV27; D call uncertain. In germline, CDR1 is MNHEY, CDR2 SMNVEV (reference sequence). The CDR3 totals 13 residues. V was clipped by 6 bases and J by 5 bases, with 13 bases between them. The CDR3 DNA is TGTGCCAGCAGACCCACACCGACTTATGGCTACACCTTC. Its protein is CASRPTPTYGYTF.

By sample share, this clone is medium-sized. CDR3 sequence reads: CASSPKTGAAYGYTF. CDR3 nucleotide sequence: TGTGCCAGCAGTCCAAAAACAGGGGCGGCCTATGGCTACACCTTC. This sequence joins TRBV6-5 and TRBJ1-2; 7 bases match TRBD1. The V segment lost 5 bases and the J segment 4 bases; nucleotides outside the gene matches: 10. The CDR3 covers 15 residues. CDR1 is MNHEY, CDR2 SVGAGI, per germline.

The chain couples TRBV4-3 to TRBJ2-5; possibly TRBD2 for D (6 bases). The germline V gene has CDR1 LGHNA and CDR2 YSLEER. The ends were cut back, 0 bases at V and 7 bases at J, with 15 bases in the middle. The CDR3 loop spans 15 amino acids. In nucleotides, the CDR3 is TGCGCCAGCAGCCAAGAAAGCGCGGGGTGGGGGACCCAGTACTTC. Its translation: CASSQESAGWGTQYF.

This clone has only a few counts. The V gene is TRBV19, the J gene TRBJ1-4; tentative D call: TRBD1 (5 bases). Trimming removed 6 bases at V and 8 bases at J, with 13 bases between. CDR1 LNHDA and CDR2 SQIVND come from the germline V gene (reference sequence). This CDR3 is built from 13 residues. CDR3 region: CASRERDSEKLFF. CDR3 DNA: TGTGCCAGTAGAGAACGGGACTCAGAAAAACTGTTTTTT. The full variable domain, with the rest looked up from reference TRBV19 and TRBJ1-4, is DGGITQSPKYLFRKEGQNVTLSCEQNLNHDAMYWYRQDPGQGLRLIYYSQIVNDFQKGDIAEGYSVSREKKESFPLTVTSAQKNPTAFYLCASRERDSEKLFFGSGTQLSVL.

The J gene is TRBJ1-5, the V gene TRBV7-3; the D gene is possibly TRBD1 (5 bases). Germline V gene sequence: CDR1 SGHTA, CDR2 FQGTGA. CDR3 length: 15 amino acids. V dropped 6 bases and J dropped 6 bases, with 18 bases sitting between them. For the CDR3, the DNA is TGTGCCAGCAGTATTAACGCGGGGGGAGGTCAGCCCCAGCATTTT. Protein product: CASSINAGGGQPQHF.

The gene calls are TRBV6-1 and TRBJ1-2, with TRBD1 as a possible D gene (6 bases). The V end lost 8 bases, the J end lost 4 bases, and 14 bases lay between the germline ends. Germline V CDR1 and CDR2: MNHNS, SASEGT. This CDR3 spans 13 amino acids. The CDR3 nucleotides are TGTGCCAGCGCGACAGGTACAAGCTATGGCTACACCTTC. Protein sequence: CASATGTSYGYTF.

This sequence joins TRBV5-1 and TRBJ1-2; D remains ambiguous. CDR1 is SGHRS and CDR2 is YFSETQ in the germline V gene. Trimming pared 0 bases from V and 7 bases from J, leaving 10 bases between. This CDR3 has 13 residues. CDR3 bases: TGCGCCAGCAGCTTGGGGCGGAATTCTGGCTACACCTTC. Protein: CASSLGRNSGYTF.

The chain has TRBV27 and TRBJ2-3; D is perhaps TRBD1 (6 bases). Trimming left V 3 bases short and J 10 bases short, with 17 bases between. Per the germline V gene, CDR1 is MNHEY and CDR2 is SMNVEV (reference sequence). The CDR3 totals 14 residues. The CDR3 here is CASSLPFTGKAQYF. The CDR3 coding sequence is TGTGCCAGCAGTTTGCCGTTCACAGGGAAGGCGCAGTATTTT.

V is TRBV25-1 and J is TRBJ2-1, with 8 bases that match TRBD2. V was pared by 3 bases and J by 3 bases, with 1 base of the junction left unmatched. This CDR3 is 14 amino acids long. The germline V gene encodes CDR1 MGHDK and CDR2 SYGVNS. The CDR3 spells CASSDSGDYNEQFF. CDR3 nucleotide sequence: TGTGCCAGCAGTGATAGCGGGGACTACAATGAGCAGTTCTTC.

V is TRBV15 and J is TRBJ2-7, with 7 nucleotides matching TRBD1. The CDR3 length is 15 residues. V dropped 6 bases and J dropped 3; count of bases not matched to a gene: 11. Per germline, CDR1 LNHNV and CDR2 YYDKDF (reference sequence). The CDR3 protein is CATRILQGRNYEQYF. The CDR3 DNA reads as TGTGCCACCAGGATTTTACAGGGGCGAAACTACGAGCAGTACTTC.

The chain combines TRBV5-6 with TRBJ2-7, with 7 bases that match TRBD2. V shed 3 bases and J 4 bases; nucleotides not matched to a gene: 4. The CDR3 loop spans 13 amino acids. Germline CDR1 and CDR2: SGHDT and YYEEEE. Written as DNA, the CDR3 is TGTGCCAGCAGCTGGGGGGGGGAGTACGAGCAGTACTTC. Its translation: CASSWGGEYEQYF.

The rearrangement uses TRBV2 and TRBJ2-5; TRBD1 aligns across 7 bases. There are 13 residues in the CDR3. CDR1 and CDR2 from the germline V gene are SNHLY and FYNNEI. The V gene end was trimmed by 8 bases and the J gene end by 0 bases; junction bases not matched to a gene: 3. In DNA form, the CDR3 reads TGTGCCAGCGGGACAGCAAACCAAGAGACCCAGTACTTC. Protein product: CASGTANQETQYF. Full variable domain (rest looked up from reference TRBV2 and TRBJ2-5): EPEVTQTPSHQVTQMGQEVILRCVPISNHLYFYWYRQILGQKVEFLVSFYNNEISEKSEIFDDQFSVERPDGSNFTLKIRSTKLEDSAMYFCASGTANQETQYFGPGTRLLVL.

V and J are TRBV28 and TRBJ2-5; D is perhaps TRBD2 (7 bases). The DNA end favors TRBJ2-7, so the J call may be wrong. The CDR3 length is 15 residues. CDR1 and CDR2 from the germline V gene are MDHEN and SYDVKM. The CDR3 DNA reads as TGTGCCAGCAGTTTCCGGGGGGCCCGGGCCTACGAGCAGTACTTC. This codes for CASSFRGARAYEQYF.

The rearrangement joins TRBV7-2 to TRBJ2-7; no definite D call. The length of the CDR3 is 15 residues. Germline V gives CDR1 SGHTA, CDR2 FQGNSA. V shed 2 bases and J shed 3 bases, with 14 bases lying between them. The CDR3 loop reads CASSLSRSSLYEQYF. The DNA of the CDR3 is TGTGCCAGCAGCTTAAGTCGGTCCTCCCTCTACGAGCAGTACTTC.

In its sample, this clone was seen a few times. This chain connects TRBV7-9 to TRBJ1-1, with D possibly being TRBD1 (5 bases). Per the germline V gene, CDR1 is SEHNR and CDR2 is FQNEAQ (reference sequence). V lost 5 bases to trimming and J lost 3 bases, with 16 bases between them. The CDR3 is 15 amino acids. The CDR3 reads CASSPTSAGDTEAFF. CDR3 DNA: TGTGCCAGCAGCCCCACCTCTGCGGGGGACACTGAAGCTTTCTTT. Supplemented by reference TRBV7-9 and TRBJ1-1, the full variable domain reads DTGVSQNPRHKITKRGQNVTFRCDPISEHNRLYWYRQTLGQGPEFLTYFQNEAQLEKSRLLSDRFSAERPKGSFSTLEIQRTEQGDSAMYLCASSPTSAGDTEAFFGQGTRLTVV.

The genes are TRBV11-2 and TRBJ1-6; 7 positions match TRBD1. The V and J ends lost 5 bases and 10 bases, in that order; junction bases with no gene match: 11. CDR1 is SGHAT, CDR2 FQNNGV, per germline. The length of the CDR3 is 15 residues. The CDR3 region has the DNA TGTGCCAGCAGCCCGATCGACAGGGAAAAATCACCCCTCCACTTT. As protein: CASSPIDREKSPLHF.

The chain uses TRBV4-3 and TRBJ1-2; TRBD1 matches at 8 bases. The junction had 5 bases not matched to a gene; V was cut back by 3 bases and J by 8 bases. The CDR3 contains 13 residues. Germline loops: CDR1 LGHNA, CDR2 YSLEER. For the CDR3, the DNA is TGCGCCAGCAGCCATTCACAGGGGGGCGGCTACACCTTC. Its translation: CASSHSQGGGYTF.

This chain links TRBV9 with TRBJ1-1; a weak D match, TRBD1 (5 bases). The V gene lost 0 bases and the J gene lost 8 bases, with 14 bases spanning the gap. The CDR3 is 14 residues long. Germline lookup yields CDR1 SGDLS and CDR2 YYNGEE. CDR3 in amino acids: CASSVVRGFAEAFF. The CDR3 DNA reads TGTGCCAGCAGCGTAGTAAGGGGATTCGCCGAAGCTTTCTTT.